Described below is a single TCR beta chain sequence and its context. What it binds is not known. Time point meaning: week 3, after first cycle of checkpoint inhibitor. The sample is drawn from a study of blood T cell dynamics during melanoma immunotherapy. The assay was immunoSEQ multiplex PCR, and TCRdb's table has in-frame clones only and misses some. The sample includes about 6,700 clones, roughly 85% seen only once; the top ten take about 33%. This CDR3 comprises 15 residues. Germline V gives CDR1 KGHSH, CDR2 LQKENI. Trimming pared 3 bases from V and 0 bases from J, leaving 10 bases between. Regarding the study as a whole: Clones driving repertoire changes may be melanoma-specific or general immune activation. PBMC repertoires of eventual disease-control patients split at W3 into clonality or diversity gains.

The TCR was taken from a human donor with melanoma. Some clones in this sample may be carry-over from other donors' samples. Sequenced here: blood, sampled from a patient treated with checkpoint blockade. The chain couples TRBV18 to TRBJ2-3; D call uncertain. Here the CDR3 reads CASSPTVTSTDTQYF. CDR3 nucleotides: TGTGCCAGCTCACCTACAGTTACTAGCACAGATACGCAGTATTTT.